This T cell receptor (beta chain) stems from a study of response to subunit inactivated influenza vaccine. V was clipped by 2 bases and J by 3 bases; unmatched bases: 12. The germline CDR1 and CDR2 sequences are DFQATT and SNEGSKA (reference sequence). This CDR3 has 16 residues. This clonotype showed up just a few times. Antigen unknown. Regarding the study as a whole: Each seasonal influenza vaccination recruits few new T cells, the authors suggested.

TCRdb re-derived calls from the RT-PCR reads in MiXCR, one entry per CDR3 protein. This sample yields around 160,000 distinct CDR3 sequences, of which about 11% are seen a single time; around 12% belongs to the top ten. The sequenced sample was non-naive T cells sorted from PBMCs, obtained roughly 45 days after vaccination. The V and J genes are TRBV20-1 and TRBJ2-7; TRBD2 agrees at 8 bases. This clonotype was obtained from a man aged 50 to 60 who received an inactivated influenza vaccine. CDR3 DNA sequence: TGCAGTGCTAGAAGCCGCCGGCGGGAGGCCCTCTACGAGCAGTACTTC. Its protein is CSARSRRREALYEQYF.